This T cell receptor (beta chain) was recorded in a study of shared clonotypes between healthy human individuals. Study-level background: Three plates each covered CD4 naive and memory; CD8 naive two, CD8 memory one.

The donors, healthy adults who were HIV-negative, had experienced no recent acute infections or vaccinations. Remarks on this clone: Antigen specificity is unknown. Other nucleotide sequences in the sample specify the same CDR3.

Assay runs were performed at deep level. Some clones are missing from TCRdb's copy, which holds only in-frame ones; the method was immunoSEQ multiplex PCR. The top ten clones hold approximately 0.4% of a sample with approximately 2.1 million clones, over 85% of them seen once. Whole-study results and caveats: The expectation was that sequencing depth would affect clonotype sharing among donors.

This CDR3 has 14 amino acids. Trimming pared 2 bases from V and 1 base from J, leaving 8 bases between. Germline lookup yields CDR1 SGHTA and CDR2 FQGNSA. The specimen sequenced was naive CD4+ T cells from PBMCs. As for subset: CD45RA+ positively selected. This TCR derives from a man aged 18 to 30 in good health. Some clones in this sample may be carry-over from other donors' samples. The chain is built from TRBV7-2 and TRBJ1-1, with a tentative D call TRBD1 (5 bases). CDR3 loop: CASSLLGENTEAFF. The CDR3 DNA sequence: TGTGCCAGCAGCTTATTAGGGGAGAACACTGAAGCTTTCTTT.